One sample yielded the 6 T cell receptor beta chains listed below, sequenced in a study of identical twins. TCRdb independently ran MiXCR on the 5' RACE reads; one entry per CDR3 protein. The sample consists of hundreds of thousands of distinct CDR3 sequences, roughly 12% of them appearing once. A further study also used this sample, focusing on yellow fever vaccine responses in identical twins.

Sequenced sample: PBMCs. The source is a woman between 18 and 29 years old in good health.

The chain recombines TRBV12-3 or TRBV12-4 with TRBJ2-3, with TRBD1 matching 12 bases. The CDR3 is 13 amino acids. After removal of 3 bases from V and 15 bases from J, the junction contained 7 bases not matched to a gene. The CDR3 loop reads CASSFRGQGALYF. CDR3 sequence (DNA): TGTGCCAGCAGTTTTAGGGGACAGGGGGCTTTATATTTT.

The chain couples TRBV19 to TRBJ2-7; maybe TRBD2 (7 bases). This CDR3 spans 12 amino acids. V gave up 4 bases and J gave up 5 bases, with 9 bases separating them. In germline, CDR1 is LNHDA, CDR2 SQIVND (reference sequence). The CDR3 sequence: CASSRGGNEQYF. DNA of the CDR3: TGTGCCAGTAGTAGGGGGGGCAACGAGCAGTACTTC.

J is TRBJ2-1 and V is TRBV9; a possible D gene is TRBD2 (6 bases). Germline values: CDR1 SGDLS, CDR2 YYNGEE. The CDR3 has 14 residues. Trimming pared 4 bases from V and 6 bases from J, leaving 14 bases between. This CDR3 reads CASSPRDSTNEQFF. CDR3 nucleotides: TGTGCCAGCAGCCCCCGGGACTCTACCAATGAGCAGTTCTTC.

This clonotype was detected a few times. This sequence joins TRBV2 and TRBJ1-4; tentatively, D is TRBD1 (5 bases). Looked up from germline, CDR1 is SNHLY and CDR2 is FYNNEI. V gave up 7 bases and J gave up 7 bases, with 10 bases separating them. CDR3 length equals 12 residues. DNA for the CDR3: TGTGCCAGCAACCGGGGCAGTGAAAAACTGTTTTTT. Residues: CASNRGSEKLFF.

The chain carries TRBV29-1 and TRBJ2-7, with D perhaps matching TRBD1 (5 bases). Germline assignment: CDR1 SQVTM and CDR2 ANQGSEA. This CDR3 spans 13 amino acids. V was trimmed by 4 bases and J by 1 base, leaving 11 bases between them. The CDR3 region has the DNA TGCAGCGTTGCCTGGGGCTCTTCCTACGAGCAGTACTTC. Translated: CSVAWGSSYEQYF.

This rearrangement joins TRBV11-2 to TRBJ2-3; D is possibly TRBD2 (5 bases). The ends were cut back, 6 bases at V and 0 bases at J, with 13 bases in the middle. This CDR3 is built from 15 residues. Looked up from germline, CDR1 is SGHAT and CDR2 is FQNNGV. The CDR3 nucleotides are TGTGCCAGCAGAAGGTACAGCGGTAGCACAGATACGCAGTATTTT. Translation: CASRRYSGSTDTQYF.